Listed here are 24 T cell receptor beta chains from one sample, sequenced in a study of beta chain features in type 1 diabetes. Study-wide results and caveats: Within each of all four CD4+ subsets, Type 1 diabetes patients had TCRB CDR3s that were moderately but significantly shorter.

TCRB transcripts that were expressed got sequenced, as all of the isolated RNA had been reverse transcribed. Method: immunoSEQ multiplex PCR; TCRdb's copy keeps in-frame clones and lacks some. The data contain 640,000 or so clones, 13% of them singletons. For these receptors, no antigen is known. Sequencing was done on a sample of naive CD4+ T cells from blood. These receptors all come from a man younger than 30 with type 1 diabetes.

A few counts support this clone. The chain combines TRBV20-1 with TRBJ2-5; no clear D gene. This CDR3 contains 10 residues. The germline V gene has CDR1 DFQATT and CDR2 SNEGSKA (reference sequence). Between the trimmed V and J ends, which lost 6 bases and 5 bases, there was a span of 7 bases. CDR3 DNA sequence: TGCAGTGCCTTTTCGGAGACCCAGTACTTC. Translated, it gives CSAFSETQYF.

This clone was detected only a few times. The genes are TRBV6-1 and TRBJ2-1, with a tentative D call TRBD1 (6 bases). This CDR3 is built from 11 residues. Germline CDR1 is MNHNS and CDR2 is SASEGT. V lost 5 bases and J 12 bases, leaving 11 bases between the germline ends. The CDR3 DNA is TGTGCCAGCAGTTGGACAGACTGGCAGTTCTTC. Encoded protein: CASSWTDWQFF.

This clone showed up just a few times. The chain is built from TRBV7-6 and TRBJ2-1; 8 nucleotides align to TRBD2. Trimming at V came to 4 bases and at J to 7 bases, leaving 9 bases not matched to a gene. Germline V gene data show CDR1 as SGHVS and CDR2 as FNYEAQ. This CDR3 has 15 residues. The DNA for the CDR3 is TGTGCCAGCAGCTCGCTGCGGGGGGCCAGGAATGAGCAGTTCTTC. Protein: CASSSLRGARNEQFF.

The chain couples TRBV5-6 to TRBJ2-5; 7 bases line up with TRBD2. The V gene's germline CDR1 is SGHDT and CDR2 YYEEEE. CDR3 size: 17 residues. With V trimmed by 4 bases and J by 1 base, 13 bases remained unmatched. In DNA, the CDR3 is TGTGCCAGCAGCGCTGGATCTGCGGGGGACCTCCAAGAGACCCAGTACTTC. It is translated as CASSAGSAGDLQETQYF.

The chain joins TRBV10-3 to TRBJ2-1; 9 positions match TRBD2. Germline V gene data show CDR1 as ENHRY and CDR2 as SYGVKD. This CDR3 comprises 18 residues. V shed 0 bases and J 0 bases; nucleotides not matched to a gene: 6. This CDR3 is CAISESAGGGSSYNEQFF. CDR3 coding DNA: TGTGCCATCAGTGAGTCAGCGGGGGGCGGAAGCTCCTACAATGAGCAGTTCTTC.

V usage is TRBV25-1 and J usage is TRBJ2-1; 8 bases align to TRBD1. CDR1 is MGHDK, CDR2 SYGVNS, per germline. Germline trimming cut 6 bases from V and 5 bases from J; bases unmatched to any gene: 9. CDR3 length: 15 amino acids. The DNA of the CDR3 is TGTGCCAGCAGCCAGCCCGGGACAGGTAACAATGAGCAGTTCTTC. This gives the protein CASSQPGTGNNEQFF.

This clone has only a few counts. The CDR3: CASGNPGQVNGGYTF. The CDR3 nucleotides read TGCGCCAGCGGGAACCCGGGACAGGTTAACGGAGGCTACACCTTC. The genes are TRBV5-1 and TRBJ1-2, with TRBD1 matching 8 bases. V lost 7 bases to trimming and J lost 8 bases; unmatched junction nucleotides: 16. Germline-derived CDR1 and CDR2 are SGHRS and YFSETQ. This CDR3 is 15 amino acids long.

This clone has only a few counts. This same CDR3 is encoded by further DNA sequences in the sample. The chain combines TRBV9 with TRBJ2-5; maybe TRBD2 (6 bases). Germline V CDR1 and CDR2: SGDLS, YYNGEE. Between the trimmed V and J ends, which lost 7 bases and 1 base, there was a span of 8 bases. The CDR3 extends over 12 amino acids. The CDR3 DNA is TGTGCCAGCTCCGGGGGCCAAGAGACCCAGTACTTC. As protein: CASSGGQETQYF.

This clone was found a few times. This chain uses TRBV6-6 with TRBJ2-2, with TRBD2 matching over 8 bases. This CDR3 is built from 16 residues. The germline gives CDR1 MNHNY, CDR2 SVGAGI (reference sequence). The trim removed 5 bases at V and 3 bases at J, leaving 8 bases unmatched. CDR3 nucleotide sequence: TGTGCCAGCAGTCCGTCGGGAGGGTTGGACACCGGGGAGCTGTTTTTT. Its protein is CASSPSGGLDTGELFF.

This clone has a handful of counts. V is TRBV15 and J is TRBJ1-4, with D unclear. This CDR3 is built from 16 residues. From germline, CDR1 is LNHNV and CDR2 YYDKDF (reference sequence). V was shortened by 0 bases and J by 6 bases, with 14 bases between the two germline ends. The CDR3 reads CATSRDRGGPDEKLFF. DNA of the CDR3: TGTGCCACCAGCAGAGATCGGGGAGGGCCTGATGAAAAACTGTTTTTT.

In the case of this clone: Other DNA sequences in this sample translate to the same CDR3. CDR3 residues: CASSLGTDYGYTF. CDR3 bases: TGTGCCAGCAGTTTGGGGACAGACTATGGCTACACCTTC. The chain has TRBV28 and TRBJ1-2; the match to TRBD1 covers 7 bases. The J segment lost 3 bases and the V segment lost 3 bases, leaving 1 base of the junction unmatched. This CDR3 has 13 amino acids. Germline V gives CDR1 MDHEN, CDR2 SYDVKM.

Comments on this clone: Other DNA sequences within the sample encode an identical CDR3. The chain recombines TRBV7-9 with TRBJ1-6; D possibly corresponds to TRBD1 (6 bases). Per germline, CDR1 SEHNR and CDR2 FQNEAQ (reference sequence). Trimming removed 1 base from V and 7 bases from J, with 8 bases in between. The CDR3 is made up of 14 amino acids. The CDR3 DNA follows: TGTGCCAGCAGCTTAGGGACAGTAAATTCACCCCTCCACTTT. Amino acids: CASSLGTVNSPLHF.

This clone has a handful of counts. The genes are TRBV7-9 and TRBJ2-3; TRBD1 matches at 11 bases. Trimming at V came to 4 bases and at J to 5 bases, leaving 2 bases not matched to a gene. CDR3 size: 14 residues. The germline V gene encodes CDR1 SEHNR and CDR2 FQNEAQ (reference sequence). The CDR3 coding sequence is TGTGCCAGCAGCTGGACAGGGGGCGAAGATACGCAGTATTTT. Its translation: CASSWTGGEDTQYF.

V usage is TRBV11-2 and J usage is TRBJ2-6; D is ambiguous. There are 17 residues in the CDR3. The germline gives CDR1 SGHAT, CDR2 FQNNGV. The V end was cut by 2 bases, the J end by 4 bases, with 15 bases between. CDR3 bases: TGTGCCAGCAGCTTAAGGTTCATAGCTACCGGGGCCAACGTCCTGACTTTC. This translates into CASSLRFIATGANVLTF.

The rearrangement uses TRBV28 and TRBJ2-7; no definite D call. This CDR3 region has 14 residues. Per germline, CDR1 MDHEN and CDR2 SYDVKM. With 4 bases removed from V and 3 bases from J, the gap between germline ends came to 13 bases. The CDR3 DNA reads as TGTGCCAGCAGTTCCCCCGGACGGAGCTACGAGCAGTACTTC. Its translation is CASSSPGRSYEQYF.

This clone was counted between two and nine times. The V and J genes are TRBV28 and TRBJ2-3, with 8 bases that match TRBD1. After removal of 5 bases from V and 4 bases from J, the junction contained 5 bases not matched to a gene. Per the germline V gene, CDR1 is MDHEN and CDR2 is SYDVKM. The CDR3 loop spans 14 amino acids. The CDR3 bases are TGTGCCAGCAGTACCCAGGGGGCTCCAGATACGCAGTATTTT. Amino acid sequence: CASSTQGAPDTQYF.

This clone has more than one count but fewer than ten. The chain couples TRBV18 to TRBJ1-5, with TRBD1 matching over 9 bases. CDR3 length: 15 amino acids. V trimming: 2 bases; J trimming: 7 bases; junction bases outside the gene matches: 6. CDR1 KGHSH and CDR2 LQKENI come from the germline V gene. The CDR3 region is CASSPTGQGNQPQHF. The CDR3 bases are TGTGCCAGCTCACCAACGGGACAGGGTAACCAGCCCCAGCATTTT.

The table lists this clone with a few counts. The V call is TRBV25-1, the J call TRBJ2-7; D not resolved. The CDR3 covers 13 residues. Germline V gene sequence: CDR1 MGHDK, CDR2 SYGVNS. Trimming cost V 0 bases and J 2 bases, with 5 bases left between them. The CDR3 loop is CASSEYYTYEQYF. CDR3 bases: TGTGCCAGCAGTGAATATTATACCTACGAGCAGTACTTC.

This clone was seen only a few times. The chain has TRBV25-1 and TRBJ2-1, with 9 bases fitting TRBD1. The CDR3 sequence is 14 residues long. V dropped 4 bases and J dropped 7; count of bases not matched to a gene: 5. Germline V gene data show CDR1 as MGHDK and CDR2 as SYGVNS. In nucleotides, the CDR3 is TGTGCCAGCAGTGGGGGACAGGGTCAAAATGAGCAGTTCTTC. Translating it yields CASSGGQGQNEQFF.

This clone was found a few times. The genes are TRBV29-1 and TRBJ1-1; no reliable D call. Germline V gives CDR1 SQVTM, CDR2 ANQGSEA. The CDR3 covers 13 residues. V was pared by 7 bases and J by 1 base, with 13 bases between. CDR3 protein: CSADSTQNTEAFF. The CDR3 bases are TGCAGCGCCGATTCTACACAGAACACTGAAGCTTTCTTT.

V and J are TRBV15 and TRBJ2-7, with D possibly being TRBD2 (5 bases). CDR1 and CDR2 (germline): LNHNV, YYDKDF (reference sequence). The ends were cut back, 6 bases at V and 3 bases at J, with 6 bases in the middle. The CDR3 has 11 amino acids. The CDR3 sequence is CATSTSYEQYF. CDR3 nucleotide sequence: TGTGCCACCAGTACTAGCTACGAGCAGTACTTC.

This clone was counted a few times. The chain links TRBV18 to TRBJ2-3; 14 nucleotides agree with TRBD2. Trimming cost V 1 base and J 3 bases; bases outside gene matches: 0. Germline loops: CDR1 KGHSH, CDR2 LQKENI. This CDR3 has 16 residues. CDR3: CASSPRTSGGTDTQYF. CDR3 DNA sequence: TGTGCCAGCTCACCACGGACTAGCGGGGGGACAGATACGCAGTATTTT. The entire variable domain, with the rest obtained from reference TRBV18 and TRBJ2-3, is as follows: NAGVMQNPRHLVRRRGQEARLRCSPMKGHSHVYWYRQLPEEGLKFMVYLQKENIIDESGMPKERFSAEFPKEGPSILRIQQVVRGDSAAYFCASSPRTSGGTDTQYFGPGTRLTVL.

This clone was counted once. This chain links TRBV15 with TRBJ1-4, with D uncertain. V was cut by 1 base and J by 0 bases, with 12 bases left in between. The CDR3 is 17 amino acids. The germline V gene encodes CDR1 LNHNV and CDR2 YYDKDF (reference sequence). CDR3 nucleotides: TGTGCCACCAGCAGAGCGACTTGGAGAGCAACTAATGAAAAACTGTTTTTT. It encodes CATSRATWRATNEKLFF.

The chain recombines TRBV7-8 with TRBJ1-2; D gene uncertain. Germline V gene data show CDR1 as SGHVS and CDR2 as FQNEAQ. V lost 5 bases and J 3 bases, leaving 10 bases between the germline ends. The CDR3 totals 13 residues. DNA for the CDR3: TGTGCCAGCAGCCGAAGCCGGGACTATGGCTACACCTTC. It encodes CASSRSRDYGYTF.